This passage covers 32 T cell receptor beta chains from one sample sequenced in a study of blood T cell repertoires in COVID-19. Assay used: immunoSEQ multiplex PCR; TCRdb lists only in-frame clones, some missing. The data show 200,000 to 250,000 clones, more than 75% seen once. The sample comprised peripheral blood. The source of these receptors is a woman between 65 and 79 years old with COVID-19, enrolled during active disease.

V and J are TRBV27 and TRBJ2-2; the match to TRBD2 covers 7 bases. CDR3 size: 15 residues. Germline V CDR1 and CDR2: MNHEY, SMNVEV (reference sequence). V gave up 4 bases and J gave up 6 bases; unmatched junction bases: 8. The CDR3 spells CASSYQGGTAGELFF. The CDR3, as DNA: TGTGCCAGCAGTTACCAGGGAGGGACGGCCGGGGAGCTGTTTTTT.

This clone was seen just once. CDR3 region: CASSLEYGYTF. The CDR3 region has the DNA TGTGCCAGCAGTTTAGAGTATGGCTACACCTTC. V usage is TRBV28 and J usage is TRBJ1-2; no reliable D call. In germline, CDR1 is MDHEN, CDR2 SYDVKM. The V gene lost 2 bases and the J gene lost 5 bases, with 3 bases spanning the gap. The CDR3 has 11 amino acids.

CDR3 coding DNA: TGTGCCAGCAGCCCCAGCGGGGGAGGCGGTCAGCCCCAGCATTTT. Amino acid sequence: CASSPSGGGGQPQHF. This chain links TRBV7-9 with TRBJ1-5, with a weak D call TRBD1 (5 bases). The V gene lost 5 bases and the J gene lost 6 bases, with 17 bases spanning the gap. The CDR3 runs to 15 residues. Germline loops: CDR1 SEHNR, CDR2 FQNEAQ (reference sequence).

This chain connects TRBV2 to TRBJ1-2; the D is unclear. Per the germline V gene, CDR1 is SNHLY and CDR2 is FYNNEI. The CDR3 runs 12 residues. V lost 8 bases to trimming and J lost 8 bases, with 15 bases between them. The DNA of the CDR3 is TGTGCCAGCGCCCGCGGGTCCGGAGGCTACACCTTC. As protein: CASARGSGGYTF.

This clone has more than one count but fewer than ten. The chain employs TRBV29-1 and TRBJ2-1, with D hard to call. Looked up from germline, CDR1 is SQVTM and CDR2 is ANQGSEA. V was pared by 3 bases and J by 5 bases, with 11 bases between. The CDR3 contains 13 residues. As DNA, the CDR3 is TGCAGCGTTGAGCCCAGAACCGACAATGAGCAGTTCTTC. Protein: CSVEPRTDNEQFF.

In DNA form, the CDR3 reads TGTGCCAGCAGCTTTTACTCGGGACAACTTTCCTACGAGCAGTACTTC. This codes for CASSFYSGQLSYEQYF. The chain couples TRBV5-5 to TRBJ2-7; possible D gene TRBD1, 6 bases. The CDR3 loop spans 16 amino acids. Germline CDR1 SGHKS, CDR2 YYEKEE (reference sequence). The V and J ends lost 2 bases and 1 base respectively, with 16 bases between them.

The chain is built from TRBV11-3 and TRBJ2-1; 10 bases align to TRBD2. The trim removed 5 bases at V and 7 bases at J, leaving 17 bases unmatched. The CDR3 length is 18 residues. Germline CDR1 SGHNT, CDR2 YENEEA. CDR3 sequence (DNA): TGTGCCAGCAGCCCCTCATTGGGTCTAGCGGGAGAATTGAATGAGCAGTTCTTC. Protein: CASSPSLGLAGELNEQFF.

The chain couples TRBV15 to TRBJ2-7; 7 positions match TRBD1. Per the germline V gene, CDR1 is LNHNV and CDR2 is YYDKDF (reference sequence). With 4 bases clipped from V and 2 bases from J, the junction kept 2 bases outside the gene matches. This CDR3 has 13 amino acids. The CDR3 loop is CATSTGQAYEQYF. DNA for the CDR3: TGTGCCACCAGCACCGGACAGGCCTACGAGCAGTACTTC.

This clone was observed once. The CDR3 DNA follows: TGTGCCACCAGTGACCCAGAAAGCGGGAGTGGAAACGAGCAGTACTTC. This gives the protein CATSDPESGSGNEQYF. This chain connects TRBV24-1 to TRBJ2-7; 8 bases are a match to TRBD2. Germline V gene sequence: CDR1 KGHDR, CDR2 SFDVKD. V shed 4 bases and J 5 bases; nucleotides not matched to a gene: 12. The CDR3 is made up of 16 amino acids.

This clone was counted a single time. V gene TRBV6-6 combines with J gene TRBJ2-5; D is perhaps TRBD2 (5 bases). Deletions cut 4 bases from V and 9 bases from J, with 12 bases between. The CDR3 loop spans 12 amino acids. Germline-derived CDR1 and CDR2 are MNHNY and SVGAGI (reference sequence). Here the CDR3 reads CASSSNWRSQYF. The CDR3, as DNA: TGTGCCAGCAGTTCCAACTGGAGGTCCCAGTACTTC.

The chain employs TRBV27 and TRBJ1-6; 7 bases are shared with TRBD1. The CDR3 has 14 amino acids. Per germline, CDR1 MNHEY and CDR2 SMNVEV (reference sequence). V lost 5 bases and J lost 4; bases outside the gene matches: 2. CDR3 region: CASSDRAYNSPLHF. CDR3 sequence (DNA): TGTGCCAGCAGTGACAGGGCATATAATTCACCCCTCCACTTT.

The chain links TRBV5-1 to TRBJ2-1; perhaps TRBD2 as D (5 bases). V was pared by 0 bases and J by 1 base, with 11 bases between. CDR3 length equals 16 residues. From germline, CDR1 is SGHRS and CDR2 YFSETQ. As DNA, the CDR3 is TGCGCCAGCAGCTTGGCCGTGGGGAGTTCCTACAATGAGCAGTTCTTC. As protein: CASSLAVGSSYNEQFF.

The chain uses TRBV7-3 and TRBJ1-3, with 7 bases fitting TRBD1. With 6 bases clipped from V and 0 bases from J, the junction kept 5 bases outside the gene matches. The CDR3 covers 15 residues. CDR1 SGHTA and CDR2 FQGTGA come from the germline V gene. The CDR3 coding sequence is TGTGCCAGCAGGGGGACAGAGAGCTCTGGAAACACCATATATTTT. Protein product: CASRGTESSGNTIYF.

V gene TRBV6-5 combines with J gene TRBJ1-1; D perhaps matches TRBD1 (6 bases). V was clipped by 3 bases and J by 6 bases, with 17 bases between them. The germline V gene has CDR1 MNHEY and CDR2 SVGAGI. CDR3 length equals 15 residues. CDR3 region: CASSYGGAQEAEAFF. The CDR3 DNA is TGTGCCAGCAGTTATGGGGGGGCTCAGGAAGCTGAAGCTTTCTTT.

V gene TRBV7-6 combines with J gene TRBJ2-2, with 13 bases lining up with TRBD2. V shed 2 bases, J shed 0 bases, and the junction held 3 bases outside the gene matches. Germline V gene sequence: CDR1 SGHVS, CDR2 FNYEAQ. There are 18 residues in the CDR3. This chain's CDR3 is CASSLKTSGGTNTGELFF. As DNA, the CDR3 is TGTGCCAGCAGCTTAAAGACTAGCGGGGGGACGAACACCGGGGAGCTGTTTTTT.

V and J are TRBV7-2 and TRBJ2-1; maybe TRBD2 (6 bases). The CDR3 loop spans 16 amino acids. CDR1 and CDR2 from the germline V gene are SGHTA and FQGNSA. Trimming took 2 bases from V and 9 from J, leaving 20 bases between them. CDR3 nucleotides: TGTGCCAGCAGCTTAAGGATAGCGGCCTTATTAGGTGAGCAGTTCTTC. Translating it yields CASSLRIAALLGEQFF.

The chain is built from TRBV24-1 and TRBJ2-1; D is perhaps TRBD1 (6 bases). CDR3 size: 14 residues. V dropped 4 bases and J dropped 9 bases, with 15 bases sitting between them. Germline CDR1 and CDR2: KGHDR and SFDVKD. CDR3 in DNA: TGTGCCACCAGTGAGGGACGGGGACACGGTGAGCAGTTCTTC. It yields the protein CATSEGRGHGEQFF.

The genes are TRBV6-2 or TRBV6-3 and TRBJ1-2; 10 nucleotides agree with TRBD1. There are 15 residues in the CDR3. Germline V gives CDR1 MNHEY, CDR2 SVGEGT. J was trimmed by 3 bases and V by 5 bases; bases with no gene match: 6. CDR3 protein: CASSNRDRGDYGYTF. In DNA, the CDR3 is TGTGCCAGCAGTAACCGGGACAGGGGCGACTATGGCTACACCTTC.

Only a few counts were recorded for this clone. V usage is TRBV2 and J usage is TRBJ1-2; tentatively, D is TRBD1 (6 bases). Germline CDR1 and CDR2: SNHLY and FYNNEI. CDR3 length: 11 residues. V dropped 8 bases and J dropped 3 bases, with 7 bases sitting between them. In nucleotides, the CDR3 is TGTGCCAGCGGACAGCACTATGGCTACACCTTC. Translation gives CASGQHYGYTF.

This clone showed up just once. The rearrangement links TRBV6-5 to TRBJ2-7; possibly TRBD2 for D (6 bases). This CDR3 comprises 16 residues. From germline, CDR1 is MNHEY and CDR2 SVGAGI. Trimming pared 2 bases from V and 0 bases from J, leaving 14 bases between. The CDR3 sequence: CASSYRGRGSSYEQYF. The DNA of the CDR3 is TGTGCCAGCAGTTACAGGGGCCGGGGGAGCTCCTACGAGCAGTACTTC.

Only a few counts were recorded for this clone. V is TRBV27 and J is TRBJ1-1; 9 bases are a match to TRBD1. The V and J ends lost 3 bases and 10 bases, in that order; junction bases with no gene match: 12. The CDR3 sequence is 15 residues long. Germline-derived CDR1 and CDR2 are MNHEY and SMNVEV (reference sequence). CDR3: CASSLLETGGLRAFF. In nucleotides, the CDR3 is TGTGCCAGCAGTTTGCTCGAGACAGGGGGTCTCCGAGCTTTCTTT.

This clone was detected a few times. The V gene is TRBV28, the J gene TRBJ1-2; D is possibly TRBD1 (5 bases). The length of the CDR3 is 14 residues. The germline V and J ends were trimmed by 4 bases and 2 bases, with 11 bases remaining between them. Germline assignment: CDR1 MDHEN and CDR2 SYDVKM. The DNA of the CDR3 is TGTGCCAGCAGTTCAGGGTCTTTGAACTATGGCTACACCTTC. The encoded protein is CASSSGSLNYGYTF.

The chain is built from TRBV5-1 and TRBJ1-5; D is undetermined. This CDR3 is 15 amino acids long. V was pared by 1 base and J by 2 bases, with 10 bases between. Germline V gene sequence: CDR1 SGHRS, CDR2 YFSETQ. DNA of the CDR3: TGCGCCAGCAGCTTGTTGGGCTCGGGCAATCAGCCCCAGCATTTT. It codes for CASSLLGSGNQPQHF.

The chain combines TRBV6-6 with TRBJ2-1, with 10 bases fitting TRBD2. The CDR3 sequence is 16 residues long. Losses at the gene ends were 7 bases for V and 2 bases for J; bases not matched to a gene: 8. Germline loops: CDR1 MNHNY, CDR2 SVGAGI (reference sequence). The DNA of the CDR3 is TGTGCCAGCAACCCTAGCGGGAGTGGAACCTACAATGAGCAGTTCTTC. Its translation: CASNPSGSGTYNEQFF.

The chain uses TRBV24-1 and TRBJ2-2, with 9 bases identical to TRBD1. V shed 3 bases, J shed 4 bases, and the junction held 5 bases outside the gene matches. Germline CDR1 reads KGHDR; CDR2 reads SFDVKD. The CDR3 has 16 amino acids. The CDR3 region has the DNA TGTGCCACCAGTGATCGGGACAGGGAAAGCACCGGGGAGCTGTTTTTT. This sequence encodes CATSDRDRESTGELFF.

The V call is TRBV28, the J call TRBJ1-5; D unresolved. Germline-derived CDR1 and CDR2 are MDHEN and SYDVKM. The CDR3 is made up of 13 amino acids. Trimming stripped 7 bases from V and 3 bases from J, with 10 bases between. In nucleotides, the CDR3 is TGTGCCAGCACCCCCCACACCAATCAGCCCCAGCATTTT. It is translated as CASTPHTNQPQHF.

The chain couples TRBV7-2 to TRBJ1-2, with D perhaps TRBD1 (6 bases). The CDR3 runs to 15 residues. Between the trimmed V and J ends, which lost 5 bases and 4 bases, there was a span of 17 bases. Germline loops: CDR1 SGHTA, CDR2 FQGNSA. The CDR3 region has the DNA TGTGCCAGCAGCAGCCAACAGGGAGGGGGCTATGGCTACACCTTC. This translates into CASSSQQGGGYGYTF.

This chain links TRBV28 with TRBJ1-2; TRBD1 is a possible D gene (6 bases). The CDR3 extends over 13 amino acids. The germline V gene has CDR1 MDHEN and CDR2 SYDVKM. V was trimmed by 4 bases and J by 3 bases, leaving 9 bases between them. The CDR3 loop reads CASSSYRDYGYTF. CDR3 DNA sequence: TGTGCCAGCAGTTCGTACAGGGACTATGGCTACACCTTC.

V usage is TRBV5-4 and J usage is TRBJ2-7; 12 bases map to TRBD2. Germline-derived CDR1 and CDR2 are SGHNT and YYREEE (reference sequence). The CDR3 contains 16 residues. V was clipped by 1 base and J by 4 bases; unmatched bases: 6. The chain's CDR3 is CASSLKTSGSWYEQYF. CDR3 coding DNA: TGTGCCAGCAGCTTGAAGACTAGCGGGAGTTGGTACGAGCAGTACTTC.

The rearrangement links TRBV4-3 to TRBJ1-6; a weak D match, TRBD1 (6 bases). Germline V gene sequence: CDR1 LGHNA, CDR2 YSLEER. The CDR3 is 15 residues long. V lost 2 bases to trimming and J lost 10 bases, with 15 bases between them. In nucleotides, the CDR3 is TGCGCCAGCAGCCAACTAGGGGACAAAGCCTCACCCCTCCACTTT. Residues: CASSQLGDKASPLHF.

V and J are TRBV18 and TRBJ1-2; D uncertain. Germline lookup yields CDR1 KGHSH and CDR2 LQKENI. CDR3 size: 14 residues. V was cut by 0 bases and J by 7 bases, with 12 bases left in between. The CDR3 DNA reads TGTGCCAGCTCACCACCGGCCCAAGGAGGTGGCTACACCTTC. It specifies CASSPPAQGGGYTF.

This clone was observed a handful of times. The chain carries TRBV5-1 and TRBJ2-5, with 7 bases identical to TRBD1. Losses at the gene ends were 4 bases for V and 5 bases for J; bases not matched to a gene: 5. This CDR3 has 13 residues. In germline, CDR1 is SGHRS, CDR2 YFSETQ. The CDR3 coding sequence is TGCGCCAGCAGCCCGACAGGGCTTGAGACCCAGTACTTC. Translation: CASSPTGLETQYF.